This TCR beta chain was documented in a study of blood T cells in healthy people across ages. The study's findings and limits: The CMV status of each donor remained undetermined, and this could have confounded shifts in expanded clonotypes. Diversity was higher, and naive CD4+ cells more numerous, in long-lived donors than in aged donors.

Germline V CDR1 and CDR2: SGHTA, FQGNSA. The J segment lost 6 bases and the V segment lost 5 bases, leaving 6 bases of the junction unmatched. This CDR3 has 14 residues. Ten or more counts support this clonotype. Its antigen is as yet unknown. Sample-barcoded 5' priming and a J-beta primer mix drove a second PCR of roughly 7 to 11 cycles. All cDNA molecules were each tagged by a template-switch adaptor with 12 random nucleotides. TCRdb reprocessed the 5' RACE reads with MiXCR, giving one entry per CDR3 protein. The table shows 800,000 or so distinct CDR3 sequences, with roughly 25% occurring only once. These same records also appear under a second study, on T cells of mothers and their children. From that report: No T cell clones of persistent microchimeric origin were detected.

The sequence derives from a boy aged 10-17 years in good health. V gene TRBV7-2 combines with J gene TRBJ1-5; 8 bases are a match to TRBD1. The sequencing sample was made of blood. The CDR3 region is CASSPDRAGQPQHF. In DNA, the CDR3 is TGTGCCAGCAGCCCGGACAGGGCGGGTCAGCCCCAGCATTTT.